The 29 T cell receptor beta chains given below trace back to one sample, sequenced in a study of cytomegalovirus exposure and HLA in healthy donors. PCR used 60 Vbeta primers and 13 Jbeta primers. The repertoire was sequenced with immunoSEQ multiplex PCR; TCRdb's copy has only in-frame clones and lacks some. The table includes about 60,000 clones, 73% detected once. Sequencing was done on a sample of PBMCs. These receptors were taken from a man between 45 and 60 years old in good health and CMV-seronegative.

This clone was observed a handful of times. The V and J genes are TRBV6-1 and TRBJ2-1; 10 bases are a match to TRBD1. V dropped 4 bases and J dropped 7; count of bases not matched to a gene: 7. The CDR3 is 15 residues long. Germline V lookup: CDR1 MNHNS, CDR2 SASEGT. In DNA form, the CDR3 reads TGTGCCAGCAGTGGGGGGACAGGGGCTAGAAATGAGCAGTTCTTC. This translates into CASSGGTGARNEQFF.

J is TRBJ1-1 and V is TRBV15, with D possibly being TRBD1 (6 bases). This CDR3 has 13 amino acids. CDR1 and CDR2 (germline): LNHNV, YYDKDF (reference sequence). The V and J ends lost 4 bases and 5 bases respectively, with 11 bases between them. CDR3 sequence (DNA): TGTGCCACCAGCACCTCCAGGGGTACTGAAGCTTTCTTT. Translated, it gives CATSTSRGTEAFF.

This clone occurred a few times. This chain joins TRBV7-9 and TRBJ2-7; 11 bases fit TRBD2. In germline, CDR1 is SEHNR, CDR2 FQNEAQ (reference sequence). Trimming cost V 4 bases and J 3 bases; bases outside gene matches: 5. This CDR3 spans 15 amino acids. The CDR3 nucleotides read TGTGCCAGCAGCTCCCGACTAGCGGGGCACTACGAGCAGTACTTC. Amino acid sequence: CASSSRLAGHYEQYF. The entire variable domain, with the rest obtained from reference TRBV7-9 and TRBJ2-7, is as follows: DTGVSQNPRHKITKRGQNVTFRCDPISEHNRLYWYRQTLGQGPEFLTYFQNEAQLEKSRLLSDRFSAERPKGSFSTLEIQRTEQGDSAMYLCASSSRLAGHYEQYFGPGTRLTVT.

CDR3 in amino acids: CSVLTGDSYEQYF. CDR3 nucleotide sequence: TGCAGCGTCCTGACAGGGGACTCCTACGAGCAGTACTTC. The chain uses TRBV29-1 and TRBJ2-7; 8 nucleotides match TRBD1. This CDR3 is 13 amino acids long. V was clipped by 6 bases and J by 0 bases; unmatched bases: 4. In germline, CDR1 is SQVTM, CDR2 ANQGSEA.

The rearrangement links TRBV7-3 to TRBJ2-3, with D possibly TRBD2 on 5 matching bases. Trimming stripped 4 bases from V and 2 bases from J, with 13 bases between. CDR1 is SGHTA, CDR2 FQGTGA, per germline. CDR3 length equals 15 residues. CDR3: CASSSRGAYTDTQYF. CDR3 nucleotides: TGTGCCAGCAGCTCCCGGGGAGCCTACACAGATACGCAGTATTTT.

This chain links TRBV5-4 with TRBJ2-7, with TRBD1 matching over 10 bases. The V segment lost 0 bases and the J segment 3 bases; nucleotides outside the gene matches: 3. The CDR3 spans 15 residues. CDR1 SGHNT and CDR2 YYREEE come from the germline V gene (reference sequence). For the CDR3, the DNA is TGTGCCAGCAGCTTGGCCGGGACAGGGGTCTACGAGCAGTACTTC. Translating gives CASSLAGTGVYEQYF.

This clone occurred once. The chain carries TRBV5-1 and TRBJ1-1; D is possibly TRBD1 (5 bases). The CDR3 extends over 13 amino acids. The germline CDR1 and CDR2 sequences are SGHRS and YFSETQ. Trimming removed 3 bases at V and 1 base at J, with 7 bases between. The CDR3: CASSSTENTEAFF. CDR3 DNA: TGCGCCAGCAGCTCGACAGAGAACACTGAAGCTTTCTTT.

This clone has a single count. The chain has TRBV7-9 and TRBJ2-2; 7 positions agree with TRBD2. Germline lookup yields CDR1 SEHNR and CDR2 FQNEAQ (reference sequence). V lost 5 bases and J lost 3; bases outside the gene matches: 9. The CDR3 consists of 16 residues. The CDR3 DNA reads TGTGCCAGCAGCCCCACGGGGAGGGGTGACACCGGGGAGCTGTTTTTT. It codes for CASSPTGRGDTGELFF.

V and J are TRBV6-1 and TRBJ1-1; 8 bases fit TRBD1. The germline V gene has CDR1 MNHNS and CDR2 SASEGT. The V segment lost 3 bases and the J segment 1 base; nucleotides outside the gene matches: 4. The CDR3 consists of 15 residues. CDR3 nucleotides: TGTGCCAGCAGTGACCACAGGGGGGGGAACACTGAAGCTTTCTTT. Amino acids: CASSDHRGGNTEAFF.

This clone was counted once. V is TRBV6-5 and J is TRBJ2-1; 11 nucleotides agree with TRBD1. There are 15 residues in the CDR3. V lost 7 bases, J lost 0 bases, and 2 bases stayed unmatched. The germline V gene has CDR1 MNHEY and CDR2 SVGAGI. Here the CDR3 DNA reads TGTGCCAGCAAGGACAGGGGGCTCTCCTACAATGAGCAGTTCTTC. It is translated as CASKDRGLSYNEQFF.

As to this clone: Germline and junction disagree at one end, which may indicate a read error. The J gene is TRBJ2-5, the V gene TRBV7-7; 8 positions match TRBD1. The germline V gene has CDR1 SSHAT and CDR2 FNYEAQ (reference sequence). The CDR3 length is 14 residues. The CDR3 spells CASSLGQGWETQYF. DNA for the CDR3: TGTGCTAGCAGCTTAGGACAGGGATGGGAGACCCAGTACTTC.

This sequence joins TRBV6-1 and TRBJ1-2; D gene unclear. The V end was cut by 6 bases, the J end by 2 bases, with 13 bases between. The CDR3 is 14 amino acids. CDR1 is MNHNS and CDR2 is SASEGT in the germline V gene. DNA for the CDR3: TGTGCCAGCAGCCGAGAGGCCCTGAACTATGGCTACACCTTC. Protein product: CASSREALNYGYTF.

This chain uses TRBV5-1 with TRBJ2-5, with 11 bases identical to TRBD1. CDR3 length: 16 amino acids. Germline-derived CDR1 and CDR2 are SGHRS and YFSETQ. Losses at the gene ends were 4 bases for V and 0 bases for J; bases not matched to a gene: 5. The CDR3 reads CASSPGTGGYQETQYF. Written as DNA, the CDR3 is TGCGCCAGCAGCCCGGGGACAGGGGGATACCAAGAGACCCAGTACTTC.

The chain uses TRBV5-6 and TRBJ2-1, with 7 nucleotides matching TRBD2. The germline CDR1 and CDR2 sequences are SGHDT and YYEEEE. The trim removed 2 bases at V and 4 bases at J, leaving 3 bases unmatched. The CDR3 sequence is 14 residues long. The CDR3 spells CASSFPSGYNEQFF. The CDR3 bases are TGTGCCAGCAGCTTCCCTAGCGGTTACAATGAGCAGTTCTTC. Full variable domain (remainder filled in from reference TRBV5-6 and TRBJ2-1): DAGVTQSPTHLIKTRGQQVTLRCSPKSGHDTVSWYQQALGQGPQFIFQYYEEEERQRGNFPDRFSGHQFPNYSSELNVNALLLGDSALYLCASSFPSGYNEQFFGPGTRLTVL.

This chain connects TRBV6-1 to TRBJ2-7, with 7 positions matching TRBD1. CDR1 and CDR2 (germline): MNHNS, SASEGT. The CDR3 is 14 amino acids. V lost 2 bases, J lost 4 bases, and 5 bases stayed unmatched. Here the CDR3 DNA reads TGTGCCAGCAGTGAATACGGGACAGCATACGAGCAGTACTTC. It encodes CASSEYGTAYEQYF.

The V gene is TRBV2, the J gene TRBJ2-1, with 14 bases identical to TRBD2. V trimming: 8 bases; J trimming: 6 bases; junction bases outside the gene matches: 6. This CDR3 region has 15 residues. CDR1 SNHLY and CDR2 FYNNEI come from the germline V gene. The DNA of the CDR3 is TGTGCCAGCTCCAGGACTAGCGGGGGGCGCAATGAGCAGTTCTTC. It encodes CASSRTSGGRNEQFF.

The chain has TRBV6-5 and TRBJ2-5, with 8 bases that match TRBD2. Germline assignment: CDR1 MNHEY and CDR2 SVGAGI. J lost 5 bases, V lost 6 bases, and 11 bases had no gene match. This CDR3 has 15 amino acids. CDR3 region: CASSPLAVPGETQYF. CDR3 DNA: TGTGCCAGCAGCCCACTAGCGGTACCAGGGGAGACCCAGTACTTC.

The genes are TRBV5-1 and TRBJ1-4; a possible D gene is TRBD1 (6 bases). Looked up from germline, CDR1 is SGHRS and CDR2 is YFSETQ. The V end lost 4 bases, the J end lost 1 base, and 14 bases lay between the germline ends. The length of the CDR3 is 16 residues. The CDR3 reads CASSKQGSRTNEKLFF. CDR3 sequence (DNA): TGCGCCAGCAGCAAACAGGGTTCCAGAACTAATGAAAAACTGTTTTTT.

The rearrangement joins TRBV5-4 to TRBJ1-1; 8 positions agree with TRBD1. Trimming removed 6 bases from V and 0 bases from J; junction bases left unmatched: 7. This CDR3 is 15 amino acids long. Germline values: CDR1 SGHNT, CDR2 YYREEE (reference sequence). The CDR3 reads CASILQGAVNTEAFF. CDR3 nucleotides: TGTGCCAGCATCCTCCAGGGGGCGGTGAACACTGAAGCTTTCTTT.

This clone was counted a single time. The V call is TRBV30, the J call TRBJ1-4; D remains unclear. This CDR3 has 13 amino acids. Trimming took off 8 bases at V and 5 bases at J, with 15 bases between the two ends. Per the germline V gene, CDR1 is GTSNPN and CDR2 is SVGIG (reference sequence). CDR3 loop: CAIDTSLNEKLFF. CDR3 sequence (DNA): TGTGCCATCGACACTTCCCTGAATGAAAAACTGTTTTTT.

V gene TRBV27 combines with J gene TRBJ1-2, with D unresolved. Trimming stripped 3 bases from V and 4 bases from J, with 12 bases between. The CDR3 has 14 residues. Germline CDR1 reads MNHEY; CDR2 reads SMNVEV (reference sequence). The CDR3 nucleotides are TGTGCCAGCAGTTTGAAAGTGGCAGTCTATGGCTACACCTTC. It is translated as CASSLKVAVYGYTF.

This chain connects TRBV7-9 to TRBJ2-7, with a possible D match to TRBD2 (5 bases). The CDR3 extends over 15 amino acids. The germline gives CDR1 SEHNR, CDR2 FQNEAQ (reference sequence). The ends were cut back, 1 base at V and 0 bases at J, with 10 bases in the middle. CDR3 protein: CASSLGVGSSYEQYF. CDR3 sequence (DNA): TGTGCCAGCAGCTTAGGTGTAGGGAGCTCCTACGAGCAGTACTTC.

The chain employs TRBV29-1 and TRBJ2-5; tentatively, D is TRBD2 (5 bases). CDR3 length: 12 amino acids. CDR1 SQVTM and CDR2 ANQGSEA come from the germline V gene. Trimming removed 4 bases from V and 5 bases from J, with 11 bases in between. The CDR3: CSVAAGGETQYF. The DNA for the CDR3 is TGCAGCGTTGCCGCAGGCGGGGAGACCCAGTACTTC.

The chain combines TRBV30 with TRBJ2-3, with TRBD1 identical over 8 bases. The CDR3 is 15 residues long. After removal of 1 base from V and 3 bases from J, the junction contained 6 bases not matched to a gene. Looked up from germline, CDR1 is GTSNPN and CDR2 is SVGIG (reference sequence). CDR3 DNA: TGTGCCTGGAGTGCCCAGGGGGCGAGGACAGATACGCAGTATTTT. This gives the protein CAWSAQGARTDTQYF.

The chain uses TRBV2 and TRBJ2-1; 11 bases match TRBD2. This CDR3 comprises 16 residues. CDR1 and CDR2 (germline): SNHLY, FYNNEI. Losses at the gene ends were 8 bases for V and 7 bases for J; bases not matched to a gene: 13. CDR3 DNA sequence: TGTGCCAGCGATAGCGGGGGGGCAAGGGGAAGGAATGAGCAGTTCTTC. This encodes CASDSGGARGRNEQFF.

This chain joins TRBV15 and TRBJ1-2; 7 bases are shared with TRBD1. The CDR3 spans 16 residues. V lost 2 bases to trimming and J lost 4 bases; unmatched junction nucleotides: 10. CDR1 and CDR2 (germline): LNHNV, YYDKDF (reference sequence). The CDR3 DNA follows: TGTGCCACCAGCAGACCTGGGCAGGGGGGTCTCTATGGCTACACCTTC. Amino acids: CATSRPGQGGLYGYTF.

The rearrangement links TRBV7-8 to TRBJ2-5; TRBD2 matches at 12 bases. The CDR3 spans 17 residues. Trimming cost V 1 base and J 4 bases; bases outside gene matches: 7. Germline-derived CDR1 and CDR2 are SGHVS and FQNEAQ. CDR3 sequence (DNA): TGTGCCAGCAGCTTAGTAGGGACTAGCGGGTCGGTAGAGACCCAGTACTTC. This gives the protein CASSLVGTSGSVETQYF.

The chain is built from TRBV5-1 and TRBJ1-4; D is undetermined. V lost 4 bases to trimming and J lost 1 base, with 8 bases between them. CDR3 size: 14 residues. Germline assignment: CDR1 SGHRS and CDR2 YFSETQ. The CDR3 region has the DNA TGCGCCAGCAGCCCGTCGGTAACTAATGAAAAACTGTTTTTT. It encodes CASSPSVTNEKLFF.

This chain uses TRBV7-9 with TRBJ2-5; possible D gene TRBD1, 7 bases. There are 17 residues in the CDR3. Germline CDR1 reads SEHNR; CDR2 reads FQNEAQ (reference sequence). V lost 5 bases and J 2 bases, leaving 21 bases between the germline ends. As DNA, the CDR3 is TGTGCCAGCAGCCCTAGTGTCCTCAGGGGGACTCAAGAGACCCAGTACTTC. The encoded protein is CASSPSVLRGTQETQYF.